These 15 T cell receptor beta chains came from one sample sequenced in a study of blood T cells in healthy people across ages. Through a sample-barcoded 5' primer and a J-beta primer mix, a second PCR was run for about 6 to 11 cycles. TCRdb re-called the 5' RACE reads through MiXCR, storing one row per CDR3 protein. This sample has about 800,000 distinct CDR3 sequences, with roughly 64% found just once. The sample was blood. The receptors shown here come from a man between 25 and 39 years old in good health.

This clonotype was counted a single time. The CDR3 region is CASSLLRGNTEAFF. The DNA for the CDR3 is TGTGCCAGCAGCTTGCTAAGGGGGAACACTGAAGCTTTCTTT. V usage is TRBV5-5 and J usage is TRBJ1-1; possible D gene TRBD1, 5 bases. Germline V gene sequence: CDR1 SGHKS, CDR2 YYEKEE (reference sequence). Trimming removed 1 base from V and 1 base from J, with 8 bases in between. The CDR3 spans 14 residues.

This chain links TRBV6-2 or TRBV6-3 with TRBJ2-5, with D possibly called TRBD1 or TRBD2 (6 bases each). The J call is uncertain, as TRBJ2-7 better fits the DNA end. Germline assignment: CDR1 MNHEY and CDR2 SVGEGT. There are 15 residues in the CDR3. CDR3 in amino acids: CASGRGQSVENEQYF. Here the CDR3 DNA reads TGTGCCAGTGGACGGGGGCAAAGTGTTGAGAACGAGCAGTACTTC.

The chain carries TRBV28 and TRBJ2-1, with TRBD2 matching 9 bases. Per germline, CDR1 MDHEN and CDR2 SYDVKM. J was trimmed by 10 bases and V by 8 bases; bases with no gene match: 12. The CDR3 sequence is 14 residues long. The CDR3 reads CASRSSGAFNEQFF. As DNA, the CDR3 is TGTGCCAGCCGCTCTAGCGGGGCTTTTAACGAGCAGTTCTTC. Full variable domain (remainder filled in from reference TRBV28 and TRBJ2-1): DVKVTQSSRYLVKRTGEKVFLECVQDMDHENMFWYRQDPGLGLRLIYFSYDVKMKEKGDIPEGYSVSREKKERFSLILESASTNQTSMYLCASRSSGAFNEQFFGPGTRLTVL.

CDR3 DNA: TGCAGTGCTATCCTGCAACCGGGACGAACAGATACGCAGTATTTT. Its protein is CSAILQPGRTDTQYF. The rearrangement joins TRBV20-1 to TRBJ2-3, with D perhaps being TRBD1 or TRBD2 (5 bases each). Germline V gene lookup returns CDR1 DFQATT and CDR2 SNEGSKA (reference sequence). CDR3 length: 15 residues. The ends were cut back, 4 bases at V and 3 bases at J, with 17 bases in the middle.

The chain employs TRBV7-3 and TRBJ2-1; D may be TRBD1 (6 bases). The V gene's germline CDR1 is SGHTA and CDR2 FQGTGA. Trimming shortened V by 2 bases and J by 8 bases, and 13 bases separated the two germline ends. This CDR3 contains 14 residues. The CDR3 nucleotides read TGTGCCAGCAGCTTAGAATTGGGGGCGGATGAGCAGTTCTTC. It is translated as CASSLELGADEQFF.

The chain has TRBV2 and TRBJ1-1, with D possibly matching TRBD1 (5 bases). Trimming took 1 base from V and 3 from J, leaving 12 bases between them. CDR1 is SNHLY, CDR2 FYNNEI, per germline. The CDR3 totals 15 residues. The CDR3 here is CASSEVGRGYTEAFF. CDR3 DNA sequence: TGTGCCAGCAGTGAAGTGGGGCGGGGATACACTGAAGCTTTCTTT.

This clonotype was seen a single time. The V gene is TRBV5-8, the J gene TRBJ2-3, with D possibly matching TRBD1 (5 bases). This CDR3 has 20 amino acids. V gave up 5 bases and J gave up 2 bases, with 30 bases separating them. Germline V gene lookup returns CDR1 SGHTS and CDR2 YDEGEE. CDR3 protein: CASSGSTGPNLSPFTDTQYF. The CDR3 nucleotides are TGTGCCAGCAGTGGCTCTACAGGACCCAACCTGTCACCTTTCACAGATACGCAGTATTTT.

The chain couples TRBV27 to TRBJ2-2, with 7 bases identical to TRBD2. Per the germline V gene, CDR1 is MNHEY and CDR2 is SMNVEV (reference sequence). Trimming removed 7 bases from V and 5 bases from J; junction bases left unmatched: 13. This CDR3 is 16 amino acids long. The chain's CDR3 is CASMVTGEGPTGELFF. The DNA for the CDR3 is TGTGCCAGCATGGTAACCGGGGAGGGGCCAACCGGGGAGCTGTTTTTT.

V usage is TRBV7-2 and J usage is TRBJ2-2; D gene unclear. Trimming cost V 3 bases and J 0 bases, with 5 bases left between them. In germline, CDR1 is SGHTA, CDR2 FQGNSA. The CDR3 sequence is 14 residues long. The CDR3 coding sequence is TGTGCCAGCAGCTTTCGTGCGAACACCGGGGAGCTGTTTTTT. It translates to CASSFRANTGELFF.

This clonotype appeared a single time. The chain uses TRBV7-9 and TRBJ2-3, with TRBD1 identical over 8 bases. The CDR3 runs to 15 residues. Trimming cost V 5 bases and J 4 bases; bases outside gene matches: 8. Germline V lookup: CDR1 SEHNR, CDR2 FQNEAQ (reference sequence). The CDR3 region is CASSLGQGRADTQYF. In DNA, the CDR3 is TGTGCCAGCAGCCTCGGACAGGGCCGCGCAGATACGCAGTATTTT.

The chain combines TRBV9 with TRBJ2-1, with 12 bases matching TRBD2. The germline CDR1 and CDR2 sequences are SGDLS and YYNGEE. V was pared by 4 bases and J by 9 bases, with 8 bases of the junction left unmatched. The CDR3 extends over 15 amino acids. The CDR3 here is CASSSLTSGGSEQFF. The CDR3 DNA reads as TGTGCCAGCAGCTCTCTGACTAGCGGGGGCAGTGAGCAGTTCTTC.

This clonotype has a handful of counts. The chain joins TRBV6-1 to TRBJ1-1; a weak D match, TRBD1 (5 bases). With 6 bases removed from V and 0 bases from J, the gap between germline ends came to 8 bases. CDR1 MNHNS and CDR2 SASEGT come from the germline V gene. This CDR3 is 13 amino acids long. CDR3 loop: CASRGTLNTEAFF. The CDR3 coding sequence is TGTGCCAGCAGAGGGACGTTGAACACTGAAGCTTTCTTT.

This clonotype came up once. The chain carries TRBV4-2 and TRBJ2-5, with 15 bases fitting TRBD2. This CDR3 contains 17 residues. V shed 4 bases, J shed 5 bases, and the junction held 8 bases outside the gene matches. Germline V lookup: CDR1 LGHNA, CDR2 YNFKEQ. The CDR3 DNA reads TGTGCCAGCAGCCCGACGCGGACTAGCGGGGGGGAGGAGACCCAGTACTTC. Translated: CASSPTRTSGGEETQYF.

The chain has TRBV21-1 and TRBJ2-3; no check of the table's D call, TRBD1, against the DNA was made. TRBV21-1 is a pseudogene segment. The CDR3 is 16 residues long. The CDR3 sequence is CAPLSGGGLGADTQYF. The CDR3 DNA sequence: TGTGCCCCGCTCTCTGGCGGGGGCTTGGGCGCAGATACGCAGTATTTT.

The table lists this clonotype with a few counts. This chain links TRBV29-1 with TRBJ1-5; D might be TRBD1 (5 bases). The CDR3 spans 13 residues. Germline V gives CDR1 SQVTM, CDR2 ANQGSEA. Trimming left V 1 base short and J 8 bases short, with 12 bases between. The chain's CDR3 is CSVEGGRGKPQHF. The CDR3 bases are TGCAGCGTTGAAGGGGGGAGGGGAAAGCCCCAGCATTTT.